This TCR beta chain was profiled in a study of Graves' ophthalmopathy and Graves' hyperthyroidism. Using RNA transcripts, the TCR beta CDR3 regions were amplified. RT-PCR was first run with HTBI primers, then multiplex PCR in a second round. TCRdb re-called the multiplex PCR reads with MiXCR, one entry per CDR3 protein. The sample holds about 550,000 distinct CDR3 sequences, less than 45% seen once. The sample taken for sequencing was peripheral blood or thyroid tissue (not recorded which). This clonotype originated in an adult man with Graves' hyperthyroidism.

The DNA of the CDR3 is TGCGCCAGCAGCTTGGACGTTGCCGGACTGAGGTACGAGCAGTACTTC. Translation: CASSLDVAGLRYEQYF. V usage is TRBV5-1 and J usage is TRBJ2-7; TRBD2 is a possible D gene (5 bases). The V and J ends lost 0 bases and 4 bases respectively, with 17 bases between them. The germline V gene has CDR1 SGHRS and CDR2 YFSETQ. CDR3 length equals 16 residues.